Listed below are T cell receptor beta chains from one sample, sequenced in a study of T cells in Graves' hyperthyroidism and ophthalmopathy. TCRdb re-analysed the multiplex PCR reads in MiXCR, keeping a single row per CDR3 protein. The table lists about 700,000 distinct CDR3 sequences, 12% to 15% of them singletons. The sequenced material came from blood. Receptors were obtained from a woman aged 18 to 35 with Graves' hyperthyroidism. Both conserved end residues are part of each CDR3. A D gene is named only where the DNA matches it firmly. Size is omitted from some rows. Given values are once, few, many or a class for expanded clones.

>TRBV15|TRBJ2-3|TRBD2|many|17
CATSRFLGTSPTDTQYF
TGTGCCACCAGCAGATTCCTTGGGACTAGCCCGACAGATACGCAGTATTTT
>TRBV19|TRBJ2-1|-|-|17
CASSIGGARSSYNEQFF
TGTGCCAGTAGTATAGGTGGGGCCCGTAGCTCCTACAATGAGCAGTTCTTC
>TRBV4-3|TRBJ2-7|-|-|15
CASSQDSTSSYEQYF
TGCGCCAGCAGCCAAGATTCTACTAGCAGCTACGAGCAGTACTTC
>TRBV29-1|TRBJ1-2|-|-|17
CSVLQGTEHFGTYGYTF
TGCAGCGTTCTCCAAGGGACGGAACATTTCGGAACTTATGGCTACACCTTC
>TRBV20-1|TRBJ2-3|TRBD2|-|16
CSARLGLAGVADTQYF
TGCAGTGCTAGGCTGGGACTAGCGGGAGTGGCAGATACGCAGTATTTT
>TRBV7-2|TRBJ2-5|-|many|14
CASSLPAGAGTQYF
TGTGCCAGCAGCTTACCCGCGGGCGCCGGGACCCAGTACTTC
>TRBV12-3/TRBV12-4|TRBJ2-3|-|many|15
CASSLAGRGPDTQYF
TGTGCCAGCAGCCTCGCGGGTCGGGGACCAGATACGCAGTATTTT
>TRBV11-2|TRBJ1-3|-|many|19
CASSSRPTGRLYSGNTIYF
TGTGCCAGCAGCTCCCGCCCGACAGGCCGACTTTACTCTGGAAACACCATATATTTT
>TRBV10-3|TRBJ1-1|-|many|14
CAISEWQGGTEAFF
TGTGCCATCAGTGAGTGGCAGGGAGGAACTGAAGCTTTCTTT
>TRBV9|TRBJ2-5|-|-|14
CASSVGGVPETQYF
TGTGCCAGCAGCGTAGGAGGGGTTCCAGAGACCCAGTACTTC
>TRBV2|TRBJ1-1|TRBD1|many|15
CASSEEAGQGRKAFF
TGTGCCAGCAGTGAAGAGGCGGGACAGGGGAGGAAAGCTTTCTTT
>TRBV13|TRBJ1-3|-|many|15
CASSLGGGFGNTIYF
TGTGCCAGCAGCTTAGGGGGTGGCTTTGGAAACACCATATATTTT
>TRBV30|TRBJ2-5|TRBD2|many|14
CAWIVGLGQETQYF
TGTGCCTGGATAGTTGGACTAGGTCAAGAGACCCAGTACTTC
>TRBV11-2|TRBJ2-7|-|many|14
CASSLGFFSYEQYF
TGTGCCAGCAGCTTAGGGTTCTTCTCCTACGAGCAGTACTTC
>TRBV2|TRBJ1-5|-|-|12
CASQDTNQPQHF
TGTGCCAGCCAGGACACTAATCAGCCCCAGCATTTT
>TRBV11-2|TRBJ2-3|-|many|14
CASSSSVVTDTQYF
TGTGCCAGCAGCTCCTCTGTGGTCACAGATACGCAGTATTTT
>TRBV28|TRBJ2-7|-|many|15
CASRIQGTSSYEQYF
TGTGCCAGCAGGATACAGGGTACTAGCTCCTACGAGCAGTACTTC
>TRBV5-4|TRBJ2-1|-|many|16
CASSPALGQAYNEQFF
TGTGCCAGCAGCCCCGCCCTTGGCCAGGCCTACAATGAGCAGTTCTTC
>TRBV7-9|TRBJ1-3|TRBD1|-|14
CASSFWTGGNTIYF
TGTGCCAGCAGCTTTTGGACAGGTGGAAACACCATATATTTT
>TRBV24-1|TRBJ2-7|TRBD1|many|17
CATSDFEAQGEISEQYF
TGTGCCACCAGTGATTTTGAGGCACAGGGGGAGATCTCCGAGCAGTACTTC